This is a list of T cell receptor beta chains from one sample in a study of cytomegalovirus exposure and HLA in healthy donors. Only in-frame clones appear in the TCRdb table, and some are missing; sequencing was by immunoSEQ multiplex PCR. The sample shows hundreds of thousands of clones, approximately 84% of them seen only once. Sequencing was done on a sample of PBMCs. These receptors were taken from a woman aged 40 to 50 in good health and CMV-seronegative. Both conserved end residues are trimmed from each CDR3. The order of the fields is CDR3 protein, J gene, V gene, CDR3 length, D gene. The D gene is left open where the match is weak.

ASSRSGQGDEKLF	TRBJ1-4	TRBV18	13	TRBD1
ASSLQAGDNSPLH	TRBJ1-6	TRBV11-2	13	NA
ASRRGGIGEDTQY	TRBJ2-3	TRBV5-1	13	TRBD2
ASSYPGHGGYT	TRBJ1-2	TRBV6-5	11	NA
ASSQDLAGSYEQY	TRBJ2-7	TRBV4-2	13	NA
ASSQVRGPADTQY	TRBJ2-3	TRBV4-1	13	TRBD1
ASSMAGPVEAF	TRBJ1-1	TRBV19	11	NA
ASSLPGGETQY	TRBJ2-5	TRBV5-4	11	TRBD2
ASRETEAHTEAF	TRBJ1-1	TRBV9	12	NA
ASSEIRGKWQQY	TRBJ2-7	TRBV6-1	12	NA
ASSLLGANTEAF	TRBJ1-1	TRBV7-2	12	NA
ASSKLAGGPDTQY	TRBJ2-3	TRBV19	13	TRBD2
ASQGHRLEAF	TRBJ1-1	TRBV6-1	10	NA
ASSVGTTLATGTQY	TRBJ2-3	TRBV5-4	14	TRBD2
ASSLGSSGEETQY	TRBJ2-5	TRBV5-1	13	TRBD2
AIDRGNQPQH	TRBJ1-5	TRBV30	10	TRBD1
ASTLRDRDHNEQF	TRBJ2-1	TRBV7-9	13	TRBD1
ASSLTGQGTNIQY	TRBJ2-4	TRBV5-1	13	TRBD1
ASRGQGSTRPQH	TRBJ1-5	TRBV6-5	12	NA
ASSVGHYNEQF	TRBJ2-1	TRBV9	11	NA
ASGYRGDPTDTQY	TRBJ2-3	TRBV12-5	13	TRBD1
ASSHEGGHSDYT	TRBJ1-2	TRBV9	12	TRBD1
ASSELGGLVGNEQF	TRBJ2-1	TRBV2	14	NA
ASSSDPGGNTIY	TRBJ1-3	TRBV2	12	NA
SSSLARTLLNTEAF	TRBJ1-1	TRBV7-9	14	NA
ASSRALDEQY	TRBJ2-7	TRBV5-1	10	NA
ASSPPINTGELF	TRBJ2-2	TRBV5-4	12	NA
ASRPGGRNEKLF	TRBJ1-4	TRBV6-5	12	TRBD1
ASGLGGQTF	TRBJ1-1	TRBV12-5	9	NA
ASSPAQVGTGAYEQY	TRBJ2-7	TRBV18	15	TRBD1
ASSRSWGPIYEQY	TRBJ2-7	TRBV7-2	13	NA
ASRQLGTGNTLPGYT	TRBJ1-2	TRBV27	15	TRBD1
ASSLSGGTEAF	TRBJ1-1	TRBV5-1	11	TRBD1
ASRMVGGETQY	TRBJ2-5	TRBV7-2	11	TRBD2
ASSPLKGVDGYT	TRBJ1-2	TRBV18	12	NA
ASRESATDTQY	TRBJ2-3	TRBV5-1	11	NA
ASSQVRLDNSPLH	TRBJ1-6	TRBV4-3	13	NA
ASSLGGGGGQEQY	TRBJ2-7	TRBV13	13	NA
ASSLAGGYTEAF	TRBJ1-1	TRBV5-4	12	TRBD1